Shown below are 21 T cell receptor beta chains from a single sample sequenced in a study of Graves' ophthalmopathy and Graves' hyperthyroidism. RNA transcripts were the source from which TCR beta CDR3 regions were amplified. The first-round RT-PCR employed HTBI primers together with the Qiagen OneStep RT-PCR kit. A multiplex PCR was then performed as the second round. TCRdb ran MiXCR on the multiplex PCR reads and lists one entry per CDR3 protein. Among about 1.2 million distinct CDR3 sequences listed, approximately 35% were seen once. The source material was peripheral blood or thyroid tissue (not recorded which). Source of these receptors: an adult man with Graves' hyperthyroidism.

This clonotype was found once. The chain employs TRBV7-8 and TRBJ2-7; 11 bases fit TRBD2. The V segment lost 5 bases and the J segment 6 bases; nucleotides outside the gene matches: 6. Germline V lookup: CDR1 SGHVS, CDR2 FQNEAQ. The CDR3 has 14 residues. CDR3: CASSATSGSFEQYF. The CDR3, as DNA: TGTGCCAGCAGCGCCACTAGCGGGAGTTTCGAGCAGTACTTC.

This clonotype was counted at least ten times. The rearrangement links TRBV7-2 to TRBJ1-3; TRBD1 aligns across 7 bases. This CDR3 spans 16 amino acids. CDR1 and CDR2 from the germline V gene are SGHTA and FQGNSA. Germline trimming cut 4 bases from V and 2 bases from J; bases unmatched to any gene: 8. The CDR3 DNA sequence: TGTGCCAGCAGCTACCAGGGGGTTAGCGCTGGAAACACCATATATTTT. This codes for CASSYQGVSAGNTIYF.

This chain joins TRBV20-1 and TRBJ2-7, with D perhaps TRBD2 (5 bases). This CDR3 has 17 residues. Germline-derived CDR1 and CDR2 are DFQATT and SNEGSKA (reference sequence). Trimming removed 0 bases at V and 3 bases at J, with 21 bases between. The CDR3 DNA follows: TGCAGTGCTAGAGAACGACCCGGGCGCGGGTTCGTCTACGAGCAGTACTTC. Translating it yields CSARERPGRGFVYEQYF.

Ten or more counts support this clonotype. J is TRBJ1-2 and V is TRBV7-9; no reliable D call. V gave up 0 bases and J gave up 7 bases, with 9 bases separating them. The CDR3 is made up of 13 amino acids. CDR1 is SEHNR, CDR2 FQNEAQ, per germline (reference sequence). In nucleotides, the CDR3 is TGTGCCAGCAGCTTAGCCACAGCTCCTGGCTACACCTTC. It translates to CASSLATAPGYTF.

This sequence joins TRBV11-2 and TRBJ2-7; 10 positions match TRBD2. Per germline, CDR1 SGHAT and CDR2 FQNNGV. The CDR3 runs to 17 residues. V lost 5 bases to trimming and J lost 6 bases; unmatched junction nucleotides: 16. This chain's CDR3 is CASSTQTSTGTSAEQYF. DNA of the CDR3: TGTGCCAGCAGCACCCAAACCTCTACCGGGACTAGCGCCGAGCAGTACTTC.

This clonotype showed up just a few times. The chain has TRBV29-1 and TRBJ1-1, with D possibly being TRBD1 (6 bases). CDR1 and CDR2 from the germline V gene are SQVTM and ANQGSEA. The CDR3 length is 13 residues. Between the trimmed V and J ends, which lost 8 bases and 3 bases, there was a span of 16 bases. The CDR3 sequence: CSIHGGYHTEAFF. The CDR3 region has the DNA TGCAGCATACACGGGGGCTACCACACTGAAGCTTTCTTT. Full variable domain (outside the CDR3, taken from reference TRBV29-1 and TRBJ1-1): SAVISQKPSRDICQRGTSLTIQCQVDSQVTMMFWYRQQPGQSLTLIATANQGSEATYESGFVIDKFPISRPNLTFSTLTVSNMSPEDSSIYLCSIHGGYHTEAFFGQGTRLTVV.

The chain has TRBV28 and TRBJ2-7; the D gene is possibly TRBD1 (7 bases). Germline lookup yields CDR1 MDHEN and CDR2 SYDVKM. The V and J ends lost 1 base and 4 bases respectively, with 17 bases between them. The CDR3 sequence is 16 residues long. The CDR3 spells CASSLSGGGIEYEQYF. In DNA, the CDR3 is TGTGCCAGCAGTTTATCAGGAGGGGGCATTGAGTACGAGCAGTACTTC.

This clonotype was seen repeatedly, ten times or more. The chain employs TRBV5-6 and TRBJ1-1; D is undetermined. CDR3 length: 13 amino acids. Germline CDR1 reads SGHDT; CDR2 reads YYEEEE. With 2 bases removed from V and 1 base from J, the gap between germline ends came to 6 bases. CDR3 in DNA: TGTGCCAGCAGCTTTGAACCGAACACTGAAGCTTTCTTT. This encodes CASSFEPNTEAFF.

Comments on this clonotype: An end of the junction differs from the germline gene, which may be a read error. The chain couples TRBV7-9 to TRBJ2-7; 7 nucleotides agree with TRBD2. The CDR3 sequence is 13 residues long. Germline-derived CDR1 and CDR2 are SEHNR and FQNEAQ (reference sequence). CDR3 nucleotides: TGTGCCAGCAGCCTAGAGGAGAAAGGACTAGGACACTTC. Amino acids: CASSLEEKGLGHF.

Ten or more counts support this clonotype. The chain couples TRBV29-1 to TRBJ2-5, with D possibly TRBD1 on 5 matching bases. Trimming pared 6 bases from V and 5 bases from J, leaving 19 bases between. This CDR3 comprises 14 residues. The germline V gene has CDR1 SQVTM and CDR2 ANQGSEA. The DNA for the CDR3 is TGCAGCGTGGCCGTCCGTGGGGCCAGGGAGACCCAGTACTTC. Translation gives CSVAVRGARETQYF. The complete variable domain, with remaining parts taken from reference TRBV29-1 and TRBJ2-5, reads SAVISQKPSRDICQRGTSLTIQCQVDSQVTMMFWYRQQPGQSLTLIATANQGSEATYESGFVIDKFPISRPNLTFSTLTVSNMSPEDSSIYLCSVAVRGARETQYFGPGTRLLVL.

The V gene is TRBV11-2, the J gene TRBJ2-7, with D possibly matching TRBD2 (5 bases). The germline gives CDR1 SGHAT, CDR2 FQNNGV. This CDR3 comprises 15 residues. The V end lost 5 bases, the J end lost 3 bases, and 17 bases lay between the germline ends. DNA for the CDR3: TGTGCCAGCAGCCCACCGTTTTCGGGGAGCTACGAGCAGTACTTC. Its protein product is CASSPPFSGSYEQYF.

This sequence joins TRBV7-3 and TRBJ1-1; a weak D match, TRBD1 (5 bases). CDR1 and CDR2 from the germline V gene are SGHTA and FQGTGA. This CDR3 comprises 15 residues. The ends were cut back, 5 bases at V and 3 bases at J, with 16 bases in the middle. CDR3 DNA: TGTGCCAGCAGCAGTCAGCAGGGTGCGCACACTGAAGCTTTCTTT. This sequence encodes CASSSQQGAHTEAFF.

The rearrangement joins TRBV6-1 to TRBJ2-7; TRBD1 is a possible D gene (5 bases). Germline CDR1 is MNHNS and CDR2 is SASEGT. Trimming left V 9 bases short and J 4 bases short, with 19 bases between. There are 14 residues in the CDR3. This CDR3 is CASTRAAGLYEQYF. In DNA form, the CDR3 reads TGTGCCAGTACTCGCGCGGCAGGGCTATACGAGCAGTACTTC.

V and J are TRBV7-2 and TRBJ2-2; no firm D call. The CDR3 spans 16 residues. CDR1 and CDR2 from the germline V gene are SGHTA and FQGNSA. Between the trimmed V and J ends, which lost 1 base and 1 base, there was a span of 10 bases. CDR3 DNA sequence: TGTGCCAGCAGCTTAGTTCCTAGAGGGAACACCGGGGAGCTGTTTTTT. This translates into CASSLVPRGNTGELFF.

This clonotype was counted a few times. The germline gene is not matched at one end of the junction; a read error may be the cause. The chain links TRBV14 to TRBJ1-1; D is possibly TRBD1 (6 bases). CDR3 size: 8 residues. Germline CDR1 SGHDN, CDR2 FVKESK. The CDR3 bases are TGTGCCAGCAGCCCCAGGGGTTTT. Translation: CASSPRGF.

V and J are TRBV12-3 or TRBV12-4 and TRBJ1-5, with D hard to call. This CDR3 region has 13 residues. V was clipped by 3 bases and J by 9 bases, with 12 bases between them. The CDR3 DNA sequence: TGTGCCAGCAGTTTTATGGTTTCGCTGCCCCAGCATTTT. This translates into CASSFMVSLPQHF.

CDR3 DNA: TGTGCCAGCAGCTTGGGGTTTCGGATAGGGGGATTGAACACTGAAGCTTTCTTT. Amino acids: CASSLGFRIGGLNTEAFF. The rearrangement joins TRBV7-9 to TRBJ1-1; tentatively, D is TRBD1 (6 bases). CDR1 is SEHNR, CDR2 FQNEAQ, per germline (reference sequence). This CDR3 spans 18 amino acids. Trimming cost V 3 bases and J 0 bases, with 20 bases left between them.

This chain connects TRBV7-9 to TRBJ1-1, with 7 nucleotides matching TRBD1. Germline assignment: CDR1 SEHNR and CDR2 FQNEAQ (reference sequence). The CDR3 extends over 14 amino acids. After removal of 10 bases from V and 1 base from J, the junction contained 9 bases not matched to a gene. Written as DNA, the CDR3 is TGTGCCACGCCTAGGGGGACAGCGAACACTGAAGCTTTCTTT. Translated, it gives CATPRGTANTEAFF.

The table lists this clonotype with many counts. This chain links TRBV29-1 with TRBJ2-2; D is unclear. The V and J ends lost 4 bases and 4 bases respectively, with 10 bases between them. Germline V CDR1 and CDR2: SQVTM, ANQGSEA. This CDR3 has 13 residues. CDR3 coding DNA: TGCAGCGTTGTGAAGGGATCCACCGGGGAGCTGTTTTTT. This gives the protein CSVVKGSTGELFF.

The table lists this clonotype with many counts. The chain is built from TRBV7-6 and TRBJ1-5; D is possibly TRBD1 (6 bases). Germline V gene lookup returns CDR1 SGHVS and CDR2 FNYEAQ. With 1 base removed from V and 4 bases from J, the gap between germline ends came to 11 bases. The CDR3 runs to 15 residues. This chain's CDR3 is CASSLEGGLNQPQHF. CDR3 bases: TGTGCCAGCAGCTTAGAGGGGGGGCTTAATCAGCCCCAGCATTTT. Full variable domain (rest looked up from reference TRBV7-6 and TRBJ1-5): GAGVSQSPRYKVTKRGQDVALRCDPISGHVSLYWYRQALGQGPEFLTYFNYEAQQDKSGLPNDRFSAERPEGSISTLTIQRTEQRDSAMYRCASSLEGGLNQPQHFGDGTRLSIL.

The rearrangement joins TRBV29-1 to TRBJ1-1; D remains unclear. Germline V gives CDR1 SQVTM, CDR2 ANQGSEA. Trimming stripped 5 bases from V and 11 bases from J, with 21 bases between. The CDR3 consists of 13 residues. CDR3 DNA sequence: TGCAGCGTTTATGCTAGGTTCAGTGTCCGGGCTTTCTTT. Its protein product is CSVYARFSVRAFF.